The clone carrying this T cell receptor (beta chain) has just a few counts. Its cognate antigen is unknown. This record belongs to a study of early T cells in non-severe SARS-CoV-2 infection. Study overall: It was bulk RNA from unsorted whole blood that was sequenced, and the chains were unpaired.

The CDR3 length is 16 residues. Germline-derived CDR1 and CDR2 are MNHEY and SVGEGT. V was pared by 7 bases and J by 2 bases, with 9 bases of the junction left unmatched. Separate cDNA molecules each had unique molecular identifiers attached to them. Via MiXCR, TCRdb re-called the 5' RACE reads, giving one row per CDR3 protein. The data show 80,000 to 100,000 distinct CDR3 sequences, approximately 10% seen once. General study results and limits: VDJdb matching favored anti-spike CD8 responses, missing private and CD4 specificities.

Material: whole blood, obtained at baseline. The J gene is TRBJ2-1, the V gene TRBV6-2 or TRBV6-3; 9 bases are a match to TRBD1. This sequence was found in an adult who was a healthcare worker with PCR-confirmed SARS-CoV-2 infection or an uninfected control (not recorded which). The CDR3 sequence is CASTPRGTGTYNEQFF. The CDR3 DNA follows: TGTGCCAGCACCCCCCGCGGGACAGGGACCTACAATGAGCAGTTCTTC.